The 14 T cell receptor beta chains below were found in one sample sequenced in a study of cytomegalovirus exposure and HLA in healthy donors. Amplification used 60 Vbeta primers and 13 Jbeta primers. Clones were sequenced by immunoSEQ multiplex PCR, and TCRdb holds only the in-frame ones, with some missing. The sample includes more than 150,000 clones, about 86% seen only once; the top ten take around 2.1%. The sample was PBMCs. These TCRs come from a woman aged 18-30 years in good health and CMV-seropositive.

This clone came up once. The V and J genes are TRBV14 and TRBJ1-2, with 7 bases identical to TRBD1. V shed 0 bases, J shed 5 bases, and the junction held 9 bases outside the gene matches. Germline CDR1 and CDR2: SGHDN and FVKESK. The CDR3 totals 16 residues. For the CDR3, the DNA is TGTGCCAGCAGCCAAGATACCCGGGACAGAATATATGGCTACACCTTC. Amino acid sequence: CASSQDTRDRIYGYTF. Filled out from reference TRBV14 and TRBJ1-2, the complete variable domain reads EAGVTQFPSHSVIEKGQTVTLRCDPISGHDNLYWYRRVMGKEIKFLLHFVKESKQDESGMPNNRFLAERTGGTYSTLKVQPAELEDSGVYFCASSQDTRDRIYGYTFGSGTRLTVV.

The chain uses TRBV29-1 and TRBJ2-1; D not resolved. V was shortened by 7 bases and J by 4 bases, with 8 bases between the two germline ends. Per the germline V gene, CDR1 is SQVTM and CDR2 is ANQGSEA. The CDR3 is made up of 11 amino acids. The CDR3 DNA follows: TGCAGCGCCAACACATACAATGAGCAGTTCTTC. This gives the protein CSANTYNEQFF.

The chain joins TRBV25-1 to TRBJ1-4; a possible D gene is TRBD1 (6 bases). The germline V gene encodes CDR1 MGHDK and CDR2 SYGVNS. V lost 8 bases and J 1 base, leaving 11 bases between the germline ends. The CDR3 runs 14 residues. The CDR3 sequence is CASAADRTNEKLFF. As DNA, the CDR3 is TGTGCCAGCGCGGCGGACAGAACTAATGAAAAACTGTTTTTT.

On this clone itself: The junction does not match germline at one end; this may be a read error. The gene calls are TRBV7-3 and TRBJ2-2, with a tentative D call TRBD2 (5 bases). The CDR3 runs to 13 residues. The germline gives CDR1 SGHTA, CDR2 FQGTGA. The CDR3 protein is CASSLGFTGELFF. The CDR3 DNA sequence: TGTGCCAGCAGCTTAGGATTCACCGGGGAACTGTTTTTT.

The V and J genes are TRBV19 and TRBJ1-2; D may be TRBD1 (6 bases). There are 14 residues in the CDR3. Looked up from germline, CDR1 is LNHDA and CDR2 is SQIVND (reference sequence). Trimming shortened V by 6 bases and J by 4 bases, and 15 bases separated the two germline ends. For the CDR3, the DNA is TGTGCCAGTAGCGCACAGGGAAGGGGCTATGGCTACACCTTC. It encodes CASSAQGRGYGYTF. The complete variable domain, with remaining parts taken from reference TRBV19 and TRBJ1-2, reads DGGITQSPKYLFRKEGQNVTLSCEQNLNHDAMYWYRQDPGQGLRLIYYSQIVNDFQKGDIAEGYSVSREKKESFPLTVTSAQKNPTAFYLCASSAQGRGYGYTFGSGTRLTVV.

This clone was counted between two and nine times. The J gene is TRBJ1-1, the V gene TRBV5-6; D uncertain. The germline gives CDR1 SGHDT, CDR2 YYEEEE. V lost 6 bases and J lost 7, with 13 bases in between. The CDR3 loop spans 12 amino acids. The CDR3 protein is CASNPVGGEAFF. The CDR3 DNA follows: TGTGCCAGCAACCCCGTTGGAGGTGAAGCTTTCTTT. Combining the CDR3 with reference TRBV5-6 and TRBJ1-1 gives the whole variable domain DAGVTQSPTHLIKTRGQQVTLRCSPKSGHDTVSWYQQALGQGPQFIFQYYEEEERQRGNFPDRFSGHQFPNYSSELNVNALLLGDSALYLCASNPVGGEAFFGQGTRLTVV.

This sequence joins TRBV7-9 and TRBJ2-5; a weak D match, TRBD2 (7 bases). The CDR3 contains 13 residues. Looked up from germline, CDR1 is SEHNR and CDR2 is FQNEAQ (reference sequence). V lost 5 bases and J lost 5, with 12 bases in between. CDR3 in amino acids: CASSRGARETQYF. The DNA of the CDR3 is TGTGCCAGCAGCCGGGGGGCCCGCGAGACCCAGTACTTC.

This clone appeared a few times. The chain is built from TRBV13 and TRBJ2-2; D remains ambiguous. CDR1 is PRHDT and CDR2 is FYEKMQ in the germline V gene (reference sequence). V was pared by 2 bases and J by 7 bases, with 14 bases between. The CDR3 loop spans 15 amino acids. This CDR3 reads CASSLSQAKYGELFF. The DNA for the CDR3 is TGTGCCAGCAGCTTAAGTCAGGCTAAGTACGGGGAGCTGTTTTTT.

The chain carries TRBV28 and TRBJ2-3, with 10 bases fitting TRBD1. CDR1 is MDHEN, CDR2 SYDVKM, per germline. The CDR3 is made up of 16 amino acids. V gave up 6 bases and J gave up 4 bases; unmatched junction bases: 10. CDR3: CASSLGGQGFPDTQYF. Written as DNA, the CDR3 is TGTGCCAGCAGCTTGGGGGGACAGGGGTTTCCAGATACGCAGTATTTT.

This clone was picked up one time. J is TRBJ1-2 and V is TRBV11-1; 7 bases align to TRBD1. The CDR3 has 17 residues. Germline V gene sequence: CDR1 SGHAT, CDR2 FQDESV (reference sequence). V shed 5 bases and J 4 bases; nucleotides not matched to a gene: 16. CDR3 bases: TGTGCCAGCAGCCCGCGGTCAGGGGGATCGGCTAGCTATGGCTACACCTTC. It encodes CASSPRSGGSASYGYTF.

The chain carries TRBV7-9 and TRBJ2-2; tentatively, D is TRBD1 (6 bases). Germline values: CDR1 SEHNR, CDR2 FQNEAQ (reference sequence). V gave up 5 bases and J gave up 2 bases, with 15 bases separating them. The CDR3 has 16 amino acids. In nucleotides, the CDR3 is TGTGCCAGCAGCCTATCCGGGACACCCAACACCGGGGAGCTGTTTTTT. This codes for CASSLSGTPNTGELFF.

This clone was counted a few times. The chain recombines TRBV5-8 with TRBJ1-2, with D perhaps TRBD1 (6 bases). CDR3 size: 10 residues. With 9 bases removed from V and 12 bases from J, the gap between germline ends came to 15 bases. Germline values: CDR1 SGHTS, CDR2 YDEGEE. In nucleotides, the CDR3 is TGTGCCACGGGGGGCCGGGGCCACACCTTC. It yields the protein CATGGRGHTF.

The chain links TRBV28 to TRBJ1-5; TRBD1 might be the D (5 bases). The V gene lost 5 bases and the J gene lost 5 bases, with 19 bases spanning the gap. CDR1 and CDR2 (germline): MDHEN, SYDVKM. This CDR3 is built from 16 residues. The CDR3: CASSPRQGPFDQPQHF. The CDR3 DNA reads as TGTGCCAGCAGTCCCCGGCAGGGTCCGTTCGATCAGCCCCAGCATTTT.

The V call is TRBV5-1, the J call TRBJ1-1; D is ambiguous. The V and J ends lost 2 bases and 7 bases respectively, with 12 bases between them. CDR1 SGHRS and CDR2 YFSETQ come from the germline V gene. This CDR3 contains 13 residues. The CDR3 loop is CASSLVGGLEAFF. The CDR3 DNA reads TGCGCCAGCAGCTTAGTAGGAGGGCTTGAAGCTTTCTTT.